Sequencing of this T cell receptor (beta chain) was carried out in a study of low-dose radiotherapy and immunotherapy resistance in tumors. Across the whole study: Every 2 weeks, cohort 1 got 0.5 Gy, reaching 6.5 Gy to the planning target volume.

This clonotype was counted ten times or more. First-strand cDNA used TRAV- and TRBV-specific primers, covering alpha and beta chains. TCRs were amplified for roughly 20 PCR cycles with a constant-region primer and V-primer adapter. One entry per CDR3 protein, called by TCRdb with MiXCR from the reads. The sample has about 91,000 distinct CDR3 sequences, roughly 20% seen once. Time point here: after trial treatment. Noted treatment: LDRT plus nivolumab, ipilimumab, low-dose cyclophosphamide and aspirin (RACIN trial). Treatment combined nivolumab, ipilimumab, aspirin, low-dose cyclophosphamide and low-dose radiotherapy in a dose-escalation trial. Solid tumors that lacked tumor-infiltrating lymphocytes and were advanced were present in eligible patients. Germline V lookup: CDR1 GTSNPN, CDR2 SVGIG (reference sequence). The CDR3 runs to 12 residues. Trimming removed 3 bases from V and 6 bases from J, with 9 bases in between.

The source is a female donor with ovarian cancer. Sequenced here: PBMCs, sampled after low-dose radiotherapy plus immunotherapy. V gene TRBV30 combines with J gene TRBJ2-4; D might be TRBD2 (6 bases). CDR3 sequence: CAWSTSINIQYF. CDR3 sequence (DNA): TGTGCCTGGAGCACTAGCATAAACATTCAGTACTTC.